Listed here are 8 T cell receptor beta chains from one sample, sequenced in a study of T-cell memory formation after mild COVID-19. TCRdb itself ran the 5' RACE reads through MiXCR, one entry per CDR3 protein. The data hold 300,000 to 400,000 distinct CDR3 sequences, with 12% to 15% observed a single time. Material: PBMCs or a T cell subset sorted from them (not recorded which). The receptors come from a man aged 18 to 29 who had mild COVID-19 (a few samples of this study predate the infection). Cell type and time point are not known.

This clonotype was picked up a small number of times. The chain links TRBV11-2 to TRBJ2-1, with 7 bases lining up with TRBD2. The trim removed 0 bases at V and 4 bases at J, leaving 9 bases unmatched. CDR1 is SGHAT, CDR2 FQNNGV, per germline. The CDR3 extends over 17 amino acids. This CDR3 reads CASSLDVGLAVYNEQFF. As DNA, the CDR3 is TGTGCCAGCAGCTTAGATGTCGGGCTAGCGGTGTACAATGAGCAGTTCTTC. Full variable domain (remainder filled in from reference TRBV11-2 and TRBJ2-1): EAGVAQSPRYKIIEKRQSVAFWCNPISGHATLYWYQQILGQGPKLLIQFQNNGVVDDSQLPKDRFSAERLKGVDSTLKIQPAKLEDSAVYLCASSLDVGLAVYNEQFFGPGTRLTVL.

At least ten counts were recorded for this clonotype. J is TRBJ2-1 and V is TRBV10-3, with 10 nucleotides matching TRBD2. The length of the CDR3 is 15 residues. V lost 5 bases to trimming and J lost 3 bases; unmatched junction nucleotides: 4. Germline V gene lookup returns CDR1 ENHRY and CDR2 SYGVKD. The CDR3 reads CAISTLAGDYNEQFF. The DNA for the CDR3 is TGTGCCATCAGTACCCTAGCGGGGGACTACAATGAGCAGTTCTTC.

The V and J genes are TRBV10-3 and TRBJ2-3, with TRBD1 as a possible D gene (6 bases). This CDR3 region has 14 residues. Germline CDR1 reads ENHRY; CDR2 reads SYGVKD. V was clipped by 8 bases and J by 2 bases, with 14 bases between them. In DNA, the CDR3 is TGTGCCATCGGGGGCGGACTCTCCACAGATACGCAGTATTTT. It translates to CAIGGGLSTDTQYF.

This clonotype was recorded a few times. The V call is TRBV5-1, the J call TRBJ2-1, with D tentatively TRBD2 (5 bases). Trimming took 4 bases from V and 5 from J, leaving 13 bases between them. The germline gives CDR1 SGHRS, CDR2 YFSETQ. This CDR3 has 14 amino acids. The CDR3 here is CASSGTGSDNEQFF. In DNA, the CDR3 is TGCGCCAGCAGCGGAACGGGGTCTGACAATGAGCAGTTCTTC.

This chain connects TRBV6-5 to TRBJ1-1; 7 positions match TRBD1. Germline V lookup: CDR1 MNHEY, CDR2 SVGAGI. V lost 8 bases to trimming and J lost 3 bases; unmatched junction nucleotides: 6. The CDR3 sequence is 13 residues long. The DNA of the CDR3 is TGTGCCAGCGGACAGGCGATGGACACTGAAGCTTTCTTT. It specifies CASGQAMDTEAFF.

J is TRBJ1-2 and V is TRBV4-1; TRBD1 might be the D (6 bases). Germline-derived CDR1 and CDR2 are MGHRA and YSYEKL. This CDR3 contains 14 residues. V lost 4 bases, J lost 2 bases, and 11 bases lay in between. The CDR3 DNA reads TGCGCCAGCAGCCCGGTCACAGGGAACTATGGCTACACCTTC. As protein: CASSPVTGNYGYTF.

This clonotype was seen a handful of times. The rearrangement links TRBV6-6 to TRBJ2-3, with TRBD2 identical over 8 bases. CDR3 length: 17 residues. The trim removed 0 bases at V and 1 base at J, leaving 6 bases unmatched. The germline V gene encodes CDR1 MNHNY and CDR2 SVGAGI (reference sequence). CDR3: CASSYSLTGGGTDTQYF. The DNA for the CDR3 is TGTGCCAGCAGTTACTCGCTAACGGGGGGGGGCACAGATACGCAGTATTTT.

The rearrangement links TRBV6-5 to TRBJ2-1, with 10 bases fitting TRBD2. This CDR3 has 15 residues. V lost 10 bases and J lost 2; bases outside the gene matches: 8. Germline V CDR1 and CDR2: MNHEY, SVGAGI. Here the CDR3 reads CATKGSGGAYNEQFF. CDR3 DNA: TGTGCCACCAAAGGGAGCGGGGGGGCCTACAATGAGCAGTTCTTC.